One and the same sample provided the 29 T cell receptor beta chains below, sequenced in a study of Ad26.COV2.S vaccination and SARS-CoV-2 variants. Treatment described: around 19 received Ad26.COV2.S at low or high dose, single or two shots; roughly five received placebo; per-sample allocation not given. Specimen acquisition occurred on day 63 following the initial vaccine or placebo injection. Sequenced by immunoSEQ multiplex PCR; TCRdb stores in-frame clones only, minus some. The sample records hundreds of thousands of clones, more than 80% being singletons. The sequencing here drew on peripheral blood, taken in a trial of Ad26.COV2.S vaccine versus placebo. The receptors were gathered from a person aged 18-65 years who received the Ad26.COV2.S COVID-19 vaccine or a placebo.

V is TRBV19 and J is TRBJ1-1; 7 positions match TRBD1. The germline V gene encodes CDR1 LNHDA and CDR2 SQIVND (reference sequence). V dropped 4 bases and J dropped 1; count of bases not matched to a gene: 3. CDR3 length: 14 residues. CDR3 protein: CASSTQGKNTEAFF. In DNA, the CDR3 is TGTGCCAGTAGTACACAGGGGAAGAACACTGAAGCTTTCTTT.

The J gene is TRBJ1-1, the V gene TRBV13; D remains unclear. V was pared by 5 bases and J by 2 bases, with 9 bases between. CDR3 length: 13 amino acids. Germline CDR1 is PRHDT and CDR2 is FYEKMQ (reference sequence). The CDR3 protein is CASSPLYNTEAFF. In DNA form, the CDR3 reads TGTGCCAGCAGCCCCCTATACAACACTGAAGCTTTCTTT.

This sequence joins TRBV5-1 and TRBJ2-5; 8 positions agree with TRBD2. Trimming cost V 2 bases and J 1 base; bases outside gene matches: 1. Germline CDR1 SGHRS, CDR2 YFSETQ. The CDR3 runs to 14 residues. The CDR3 here is CASSFREGQETQYF. CDR3 sequence (DNA): TGCGCCAGCAGCTTCCGGGAGGGCCAAGAGACCCAGTACTTC. Based on the CDR3 plus reference TRBV5-1 and TRBJ2-5, the full variable domain is KAGVTQTPRYLIKTRGQQVTLSCSPISGHRSVSWYQQTPGQGLQFLFEYFSETQRNKGNFPGRFSGRQFSNSRSEMNVSTLELGDSALYLCASSFREGQETQYFGPGTRLLVL.

This clone is a singleton in its sample. V gene TRBV12-3 or TRBV12-4 combines with J gene TRBJ1-2, with unresolved D. The V end was cut by 5 bases, the J end by 5 bases, with 12 bases between. The CDR3 spans 13 residues. Here the CDR3 DNA reads TGTGCCAGCAGTGAAGGGCAAGGGTATGGCTACACCTTC. This translates into CASSEGQGYGYTF.

The J gene is TRBJ2-2, the V gene TRBV5-1, with 8 nucleotides matching TRBD2. The germline CDR1 and CDR2 sequences are SGHRS and YFSETQ. CDR3 size: 16 residues. The junction had 9 bases not matched to a gene; V was cut back by 4 bases and J by 4 bases. CDR3 amino acids: CASSPGTRAGTGELFF. CDR3 in DNA: TGCGCCAGCAGCCCCGGGACTAGAGCAGGCACCGGGGAGCTGTTTTTT.

A single count supports this clone. The chain has TRBV27 and TRBJ1-4; no firm D call. Germline CDR1 and CDR2: MNHEY and SMNVEV (reference sequence). This CDR3 region has 15 residues. V lost 3 bases and J lost 8, with 16 bases in between. CDR3 loop: CASSFVDPGREKLFF. Written as DNA, the CDR3 is TGTGCCAGCAGTTTCGTGGATCCCGGGAGGGAAAAACTGTTTTTT.

This clone showed up just once. The chain joins TRBV21-1 to TRBJ2-7; the D segment call TRBD2 is taken from the table without a DNA check. TRBV21-1 is a known pseudogene. The CDR3 covers 15 residues. The CDR3 DNA is TGTGCCAGCAGCAACCCCGGGACTATTCCCTACGAGCAGTACTTC. Its translation: CASSNPGTIPYEQYF.

The chain employs TRBV30 and TRBJ2-1, with D unclear. The V gene lost 0 bases and the J gene lost 10 bases, with 22 bases spanning the gap. There are 16 residues in the CDR3. Germline V gene data show CDR1 as GTSNPN and CDR2 as SVGIG (reference sequence). CDR3 amino acids: CAWSVLLWVPADEQFF. DNA for the CDR3: TGTGCCTGGAGTGTTCTACTTTGGGTGCCGGCGGACGAGCAGTTCTTC. Full variable domain (missing parts from reference TRBV30 and TRBJ2-1): SQTIHQWPATLVQPVGSPLSLECTVEGTSNPNLYWYRQAAGRGLQLLFYSVGIGQISSEVPQNLSASRPQDRQFILSSKKLLLSDSGFYLCAWSVLLWVPADEQFFGPGTRLTVL.

The chain uses TRBV9 and TRBJ2-2; no reliable D call. This CDR3 has 13 amino acids. Germline assignment: CDR1 SGDLS and CDR2 YYNGEE. V was clipped by 4 bases and J by 8 bases, with 12 bases between them. CDR3 DNA sequence: TGTGCCAGCAGCCCCTTTGGACGAGGGGAGCTGTTTTTT. Its protein is CASSPFGRGELFF. Full variable domain (rest looked up from reference TRBV9 and TRBJ2-2): DSGVTQTPKHLITATGQRVTLRCSPRSGDLSVYWYQQSLDQGLQFLIQYYNGEERAKGNILERFSAQQFPDLHSELNLSSLELGDSALYFCASSPFGRGELFFGEGSRLTVL.

This rearrangement joins TRBV9 to TRBJ2-2, with 11 bases fitting TRBD1. The CDR3 length is 19 residues. Trimming at V came to 4 bases and at J to 1 base, leaving 12 bases not matched to a gene. The germline gives CDR1 SGDLS, CDR2 YYNGEE. Here the CDR3 reads CASSSRTGGAGRNTGELFF. For the CDR3, the DNA is TGTGCCAGCAGCTCCCGGACAGGGGGCGCAGGGAGGAACACCGGGGAGCTGTTTTTT.

This CDR3 reads CASSIDGSSYNEQFF. DNA for the CDR3: TGTGCCAGCAGTATCGACGGGAGCTCCTACAATGAGCAGTTCTTC. The chain carries TRBV6-2 or TRBV6-3 and TRBJ2-1; perhaps TRBD2 as D (6 bases). Germline-derived CDR1 and CDR2 are MNHEY and SVGEGT. V was clipped by 5 bases and J by 0 bases, with 11 bases between them. This CDR3 comprises 15 residues.

The chain has TRBV20-1 and TRBJ1-2; the D gene is possibly TRBD1 (5 bases). CDR1 DFQATT and CDR2 SNEGSKA come from the germline V gene (reference sequence). V was shortened by 5 bases and J by 7 bases, with 11 bases between the two germline ends. The CDR3 is 11 residues long. The CDR3 DNA follows: TGCAGTGCTCTTCCAGGGAGTGGCTACACCTTC. It yields the protein CSALPGSGYTF.

The rearrangement joins TRBV7-9 to TRBJ1-1; D uncertain. This CDR3 comprises 13 residues. Between the trimmed V and J ends, which lost 5 bases and 2 bases, there was a span of 9 bases. Germline values: CDR1 SEHNR, CDR2 FQNEAQ (reference sequence). CDR3 nucleotide sequence: TGTGCCAGCAGCGCCACACCTAACACTGAAGCTTTCTTT. Residues: CASSATPNTEAFF.

The chain couples TRBV6-5 to TRBJ1-2; D is ambiguous. This CDR3 contains 12 residues. Trimming took 8 bases from V and 4 from J, leaving 11 bases between them. Germline-derived CDR1 and CDR2 are MNHEY and SVGAGI. The CDR3 nucleotides are TGTGCCAGCGGGCAGACCGTCTATGGCTACACCTTC. Its protein is CASGQTVYGYTF.

The rearrangement uses TRBV25-1 and TRBJ2-5; D unresolved. This CDR3 has 15 residues. CDR1 MGHDK and CDR2 SYGVNS come from the germline V gene. V was cut by 5 bases and J by 5 bases, with 18 bases left in between. The CDR3 DNA reads TGTGCCAGCAGTTCGGCCCTCTCCGTGGAGGAGACCCAGTACTTC. Residues: CASSSALSVEETQYF.

The chain employs TRBV7-6 and TRBJ1-1; possibly TRBD1 for D (5 bases). Trimming pared 8 bases from V and 2 bases from J, leaving 12 bases between. Germline V lookup: CDR1 SGHVS, CDR2 FNYEAQ. This CDR3 comprises 13 residues. Here the CDR3 DNA reads TGTGCCAGCCGGACGGGGGAAAACACTGAAGCTTTCTTT. This encodes CASRTGENTEAFF.

This clone has just one count. CDR3 sequence: CASQKGDYEQYF. CDR3 bases: TGTGCCAGCCAAAAGGGAGATTACGAGCAGTACTTC. This chain connects TRBV19 to TRBJ2-7; D perhaps matches TRBD2 (5 bases). The CDR3 is 12 residues long. V lost 9 bases, J lost 4 bases, and 13 bases lay in between. Germline lookup yields CDR1 LNHDA and CDR2 SQIVND (reference sequence).

This chain links TRBV10-3 with TRBJ1-3; D ambiguous. V was shortened by 0 bases and J by 2 bases, with 5 bases between the two germline ends. The germline V gene encodes CDR1 ENHRY and CDR2 SYGVKD. This CDR3 is 14 amino acids long. The CDR3 sequence: CAISESGPGNTIYF. The CDR3 DNA sequence: TGTGCCATCAGTGAGTCAGGGCCTGGAAACACCATATATTTT.

The chain joins TRBV2 to TRBJ1-6, with no clear D. The CDR3 is made up of 15 amino acids. Trimming shortened V by 1 base and J by 8 bases, and 12 bases separated the two germline ends. CDR1 is SNHLY and CDR2 is FYNNEI in the germline V gene. CDR3 residues: CASSEEGSTHSPLHF. DNA of the CDR3: TGTGCCAGCAGTGAAGAGGGAAGTACGCATTCACCCCTCCACTTT.

The chain couples TRBV14 to TRBJ2-5, with 11 bases matching TRBD1. CDR1 SGHDN and CDR2 FVKESK come from the germline V gene. After removal of 1 base from V and 1 base from J, the junction contained 11 bases not matched to a gene. The CDR3 runs 19 residues. The CDR3 region has the DNA TGTGCCAGCAGCCAAGCGTGGACAGGGGGCAGCGGTTTCCAAGAGACCCAGTACTTC. This encodes CASSQAWTGGSGFQETQYF.

This clone was detected only once. The J gene is TRBJ1-2, the V gene TRBV24-1; D unresolved. Trimming shortened V by 1 base and J by 7 bases, and 9 bases separated the two germline ends. The CDR3 consists of 13 residues. Per the germline V gene, CDR1 is KGHDR and CDR2 is SFDVKD. CDR3 in DNA: TGTGCCACCAGTGATTTTACGGGAAGTGGCTACACCTTC. This encodes CATSDFTGSGYTF.

The chain links TRBV7-8 to TRBJ2-7; 7 nucleotides agree with TRBD2. V lost 3 bases to trimming and J lost 6 bases; unmatched junction nucleotides: 8. Germline V gene lookup returns CDR1 SGHVS and CDR2 FQNEAQ. The CDR3 sequence is 14 residues long. This chain's CDR3 is CASSFAGDPSEQYF. CDR3 bases: TGTGCCAGCAGCTTTGCGGGAGACCCCAGCGAGCAGTACTTC.

This clone was seen a few times. CDR3 bases: TGTGCCAGCAGTTATGAGGCTTACTACGAGCAGTACTTC. Translated, it gives CASSYEAYYEQYF. V gene TRBV6-2 or TRBV6-3 combines with J gene TRBJ2-7, with D uncertain. The CDR3 covers 13 residues. Germline V lookup: CDR1 MNHEY, CDR2 SVGEGT. V was clipped by 3 bases and J by 3 bases, with 9 bases between them.

This rearrangement joins TRBV30 to TRBJ1-3; D is ambiguous. From germline, CDR1 is GTSNPN and CDR2 SVGIG (reference sequence). V dropped 5 bases and J dropped 0 bases, with 11 bases sitting between them. The CDR3 contains 14 residues. The CDR3, as DNA: TGTGCCTGGGAACGCAGCCGCTCTGGAAACACCATATATTTT. Translation: CAWERSRSGNTIYF.

This clone was detected a few times. This sequence joins TRBV10-1 and TRBJ2-2; D not resolved. Germline V CDR1 and CDR2: WNHNN, SYGVQD (reference sequence). The V end was cut by 6 bases, the J end by 1 base, with 9 bases between. CDR3 length: 14 residues. The CDR3 nucleotides are TGCGCCAGCAGATTAGGTCGGAACACCGGGGAGCTGTTTTTT. Amino acid sequence: CASRLGRNTGELFF.

The rearrangement uses TRBV6-5 and TRBJ1-2; 7 bases match TRBD1. Germline CDR1 MNHEY, CDR2 SVGAGI. This CDR3 contains 12 residues. Trimming took 5 bases from V and 7 from J; bases not matched to a gene: 4. CDR3 DNA sequence: TGTGCCAGCAGTAGACAGGGTACTGGCTACACCTTC. Protein: CASSRQGTGYTF.

The chain couples TRBV18 to TRBJ2-5; the match to TRBD1 covers 7 bases. Germline values: CDR1 KGHSH, CDR2 LQKENI. There are 12 residues in the CDR3. J lost 7 bases, V lost 6 bases, and 5 bases had no gene match. The CDR3: CASSDRLGTQYF. The CDR3 DNA is TGTGCCAGCTCGGACAGGTTAGGGACCCAGTACTTC.

The chain employs TRBV19 and TRBJ2-5; no clear D. Germline loops: CDR1 LNHDA, CDR2 SQIVND (reference sequence). The length of the CDR3 is 13 residues. V was cut by 11 bases and J by 14 bases, with 27 bases left in between. In nucleotides, the CDR3 is TGTGCCTCGCTAGGGCTTGCTACTCGGACCCTATACTTC. Translating it yields CASLGLATRTLYF.

The chain employs TRBV29-1 and TRBJ2-3; D might be TRBD2 (5 bases). Germline-derived CDR1 and CDR2 are SQVTM and ANQGSEA. V lost 3 bases and J 8 bases, leaving 15 bases between the germline ends. The CDR3 extends over 13 amino acids. CDR3 sequence (DNA): TGCAGCGTTGAGTCATCAGGAGGAGGTACGCAGTATTTT. It codes for CSVESSGGGTQYF.